This T cell receptor (beta chain) was captured by sequencing in a study of T cells in localized non-small cell lung cancer. The CDR3 consists of 13 residues. V was shortened by 6 bases and J by 4 bases, with 12 bases between the two germline ends. Germline assignment: CDR1 MNHEY and CDR2 SMNVEV (reference sequence). Notes on this clone: Its target is not known.

TCRdb keeps only in-frame clones here, not all; method: immunoSEQ multiplex PCR. This table has some 30,000 clones, around 94% appearing once. Study results and caveats: A median of about 50 clones ranked among the top 100 in tumor appeared in adjacent lung. Heterogeneity remains possible, as sequencing covered one tumor region only. Uninvolved adjacent lung had higher T cell clonality than tumor and all other tissues.

The chain employs TRBV27 and TRBJ1-2, with D possibly matching TRBD1 (5 bases). This clonotype originated in a woman aged 35-70 years with stage I lung adenocarcinoma. The specimen comprised peripheral blood, sampled before any cancer treatment. The CDR3 protein is CASSRAAPYGYTF. CDR3 in DNA: TGTGCCAGCAGCAGGGCAGCCCCCTATGGCTACACCTTC.